This record looks at one T cell receptor beta chain sequence and its context. These data come from a study of T cells in Graves' hyperthyroidism and ophthalmopathy. Across the whole study: Before treatment of any kind, peripheral blood was taken at initial diagnosis.

The CDR3 spans 12 residues. The ends were cut back, 7 bases at V and 6 bases at J, with 9 bases in the middle. Per the germline V gene, CDR1 is LNHDA and CDR2 is SQIVND (reference sequence). TCR beta CDR3 sequences were amplified from RNA transcripts. In the first-round RT-PCR of the TCR CDR3, the HTBI primer set was used. TCRdb recomputed calls from the multiplex PCR reads with MiXCR, one row per CDR3 protein. The top ten clones hold about 20% of a sample with about 400,000 distinct CDR3 sequences, about 14% of them seen once. The V gene is TRBV19, the J gene TRBJ2-2, with D uncertain. This receptor was identified in a woman in her 30s with Graves' ophthalmopathy. What was sequenced was blood. The CDR3 spells CASNVRAGELFF. CDR3 in DNA: TGTGCCAGTAATGTCCGGGCCGGGGAGCTGTTTTTT. Combining the CDR3 with reference TRBV19 and TRBJ2-2 gives the whole variable domain DGGITQSPKYLFRKEGQNVTLSCEQNLNHDAMYWYRQDPGQGLRLIYYSQIVNDFQKGDIAEGYSVSREKKESFPLTVTSAQKNPTAFYLCASNVRAGELFFGEGSRLTVL.